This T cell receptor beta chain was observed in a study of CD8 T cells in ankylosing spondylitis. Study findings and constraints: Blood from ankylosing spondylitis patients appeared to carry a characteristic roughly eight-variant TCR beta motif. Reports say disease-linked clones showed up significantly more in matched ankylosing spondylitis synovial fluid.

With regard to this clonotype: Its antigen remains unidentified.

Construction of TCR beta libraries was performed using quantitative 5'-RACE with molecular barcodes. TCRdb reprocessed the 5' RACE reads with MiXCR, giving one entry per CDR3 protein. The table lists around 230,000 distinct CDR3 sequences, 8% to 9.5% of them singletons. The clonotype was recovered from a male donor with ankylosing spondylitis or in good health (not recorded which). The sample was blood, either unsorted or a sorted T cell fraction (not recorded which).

The CDR3 DNA follows: TGTGCCACCAGCAGAGCGAGAACGGATGAGCAGTTCTTC. Its protein is CATSRARTDEQFF. V usage is TRBV15 and J usage is TRBJ2-1; D gene ambiguous. The CDR3 runs 13 residues. Deletions cut 1 base from V and 8 bases from J, with 9 bases between. Germline loops: CDR1 LNHNV, CDR2 YYDKDF (reference sequence).